This T cell receptor (beta chain) was retrieved from a study of CD8+CD57+ T cells in acquired aplastic anemia. Study information: An average of 3.2 ug of DNA was obtained from sorted CD4+ and CD8+ cells. CD4+ cells from healthy donors averaged roughly 11 million reads.

Notes on this clonotype: What it binds is unknown.

CDR3 size: 13 residues. J was trimmed by 8 bases and V by 6 bases; bases with no gene match: 6. Germline V gives CDR1 LNHDA, CDR2 SQIVND (reference sequence). Study-level findings and limits: About 30 was the count of CD8+ CDR3 sequences that patients shared with controls. Patient and control CD8+ Simpson's diversity was not significantly different.

TCR beta VDJ combinations and CDR3 sequences were profiled from genomic DNA. TCRdb independently ran MiXCR on the reads; one entry per CDR3 protein. The table has hundreds of thousands of distinct CDR3 sequences, roughly 68% seen once. The TCR was taken from a human donor in good health, serving as a control. Sequencing used sorted CD4+, CD8+, or CD8+CD57+ T cells (not recorded which) from PBMCs. The chain couples TRBV19 to TRBJ1-1; 10 bases agree with TRBD1. DNA for the CDR3: TGTGCCAGTAGGCTGACAGGGGGCAGCGAAGCTTTCTTT. It yields the protein CASRLTGGSEAFF.